These 29 T cell receptor beta chains originate from one sample sequenced in a study of OX40 agonist ivuxolimab in advanced cancers. Data came from immunoSEQ multiplex PCR; TCRdb stores just in-frame clones and leaves some out. The sample lists just over 90,000 clones; around 91% were seen once. The input for sequencing was CD4+ or CD8+ T cells sorted from blood, taken in a trial of the OX40 agonist ivuxolimab. The receptors shown here come from an adult with an advanced solid tumor such as melanoma, head and neck, liver or kidney cancer.

The rearrangement joins TRBV30 to TRBJ2-2; D gene uncertain. The CDR3 has 13 residues. Looked up from germline, CDR1 is GTSNPN and CDR2 is SVGIG (reference sequence). V lost 3 bases to trimming and J lost 4 bases, with 9 bases between them. The chain's CDR3 is CAWRVLGTGELFF. The DNA for the CDR3 is TGTGCCTGGAGGGTCTTGGGCACCGGGGAGCTGTTTTTT. The full variable domain, completed using reference TRBV30 and TRBJ2-2, is SQTIHQWPATLVQPVGSPLSLECTVEGTSNPNLYWYRQAAGRGLQLLFYSVGIGQISSEVPQNLSASRPQDRQFILSSKKLLLSDSGFYLCAWRVLGTGELFFGEGSRLTVL.

The chain couples TRBV4-3 to TRBJ1-6, with a weak D call TRBD1 (6 bases). The germline gives CDR1 LGHNA, CDR2 YSLEER. CDR3 size: 15 residues. With 1 base removed from V and 7 bases from J, the gap between germline ends came to 11 bases. The DNA for the CDR3 is TGCGCCAGCAGCCAAGTAGGACAGTCCAATTCACCCCTCCACTTT. Its protein product is CASSQVGQSNSPLHF.

This chain connects TRBV9 to TRBJ1-5; a possible D gene is TRBD1 (5 bases). V dropped 7 bases and J dropped 1 base, with 12 bases sitting between them. The CDR3 has 14 residues. Germline values: CDR1 SGDLS, CDR2 YYNGEE. The CDR3 nucleotides are TGTGCCAGCTCCGGGGCCTTAAGCAATCAGCCCCAGCATTTT. Protein sequence: CASSGALSNQPQHF.

In this sample, this clone turned up once. The chain uses TRBV27 and TRBJ2-1; 8 nucleotides align to TRBD2. Germline loops: CDR1 MNHEY, CDR2 SMNVEV (reference sequence). Trimming cost V 3 bases and J 7 bases; bases outside gene matches: 17. The CDR3 spans 18 residues. The CDR3 nucleotides read TGTGCCAGCAGTTTGAGGACCCGGGGGGGAGGGCCGGGGAATGAGCAGTTCTTC. Translation: CASSLRTRGGGPGNEQFF.

The chain joins TRBV11-2 to TRBJ2-1; 8 positions match TRBD2. The CDR3 covers 17 residues. The germline V gene has CDR1 SGHAT and CDR2 FQNNGV. The V segment lost 1 base and the J segment 6 bases; nucleotides outside the gene matches: 11. The DNA for the CDR3 is TGTGCCAGCAGCTTAGCCAGCACGAGCGGGAGTCGCAATGAGCAGTTCTTC. Protein product: CASSLASTSGSRNEQFF. The whole variable domain, remainder taken from reference TRBV11-2 and TRBJ2-1, is EAGVAQSPRYKIIEKRQSVAFWCNPISGHATLYWYQQILGQGPKLLIQFQNNGVVDDSQLPKDRFSAERLKGVDSTLKIQPAKLEDSAVYLCASSLASTSGSRNEQFFGPGTRLTVL.

The rearrangement links TRBV6-5 to TRBJ2-3; D gene uncertain. Between the trimmed V and J ends, which lost 0 bases and 5 bases, there was a span of 6 bases. CDR1 and CDR2 from the germline V gene are MNHEY and SVGAGI. CDR3 size: 13 residues. The CDR3 reads CASSYSTRDTQYF. Here the CDR3 DNA reads TGTGCCAGCAGTTACTCGACCCGAGATACGCAGTATTTT.

The chain couples TRBV5-1 to TRBJ1-2; the D gene is possibly TRBD1 (6 bases). The CDR3 contains 15 residues. The V end was cut by 0 bases, the J end by 4 bases, with 13 bases between. Germline CDR1 and CDR2: SGHRS and YFSETQ. DNA of the CDR3: TGCGCCAGCAGCTTGGCCTCGGACAGCCTCTATGGCTACACCTTC. Its translation is CASSLASDSLYGYTF.

V and J are TRBV18 and TRBJ1-2; 10 bases are shared with TRBD1. The V gene's germline CDR1 is KGHSH and CDR2 LQKENI. The CDR3 is 14 residues long. V trimming: 6 bases; J trimming: 5 bases; junction bases outside the gene matches: 6. The CDR3 is CASSPGTGVYGYTF. The CDR3 coding sequence is TGTGCCAGCTCCCCCGGGACAGGGGTTTATGGCTACACCTTC.

The V gene is TRBV27, the J gene TRBJ2-7, with D possibly TRBD2 on 5 matching bases. The CDR3 loop spans 16 amino acids. Germline V CDR1 and CDR2: MNHEY, SMNVEV (reference sequence). V gave up 6 bases and J gave up 5 bases, with 23 bases separating them. CDR3 DNA sequence: TGTGCCAGCAGAGCCCTTCATCGCGAGGGCGGCGACGAGCAGTACTTC. The encoded protein is CASRALHREGGDEQYF.

The V call is TRBV6-1, the J call TRBJ2-4, with D unclear. Germline loops: CDR1 MNHNS, CDR2 SASEGT. The V end lost 2 bases, the J end lost 13 bases, and 15 bases lay between the germline ends. This CDR3 is built from 13 residues. The CDR3 loop is CASSEYVGWSQYF. The CDR3 coding sequence is TGTGCCAGCAGTGAATATGTGGGGTGGTCCCAGTACTTC.

This rearrangement joins TRBV4-1 to TRBJ1-6; TRBD1 matches 9 bases. Germline CDR1 is MGHRA and CDR2 is YSYEKL. V shed 4 bases and J 6 bases; nucleotides not matched to a gene: 10. CDR3 length equals 17 residues. DNA for the CDR3: TGCGCCAGCAGCCGCCTAATCGGACAGGGGCCTAATTCACCCCTCCACTTT. It yields the protein CASSRLIGQGPNSPLHF.

The chain joins TRBV5-1 to TRBJ2-1; D possibly corresponds to TRBD1 (6 bases). Germline CDR1 SGHRS, CDR2 YFSETQ. This CDR3 spans 15 amino acids. V lost 7 bases, J lost 5 bases, and 19 bases lay in between. CDR3 nucleotides: TGCGCCAGCCGCCACTCAGGGGAGTTCCACAATGAGCAGTTCTTC. It is translated as CASRHSGEFHNEQFF.

The chain is built from TRBV4-2 and TRBJ1-1, with D tentatively TRBD1 (5 bases). This CDR3 region has 18 residues. V was shortened by 5 bases and J by 1 base, with 23 bases between the two germline ends. CDR1 and CDR2 (germline): LGHNA, YNFKEQ. The CDR3 region has the DNA TGTGCCAGCAGCAAAGGGCCTGGTTCGAGGGGACGGAACACTGAAGCTTTCTTT. Its protein is CASSKGPGSRGRNTEAFF.

The chain combines TRBV6-5 with TRBJ2-1; 10 bases are a match to TRBD2. CDR3 length equals 15 residues. Losses at the gene ends were 6 bases for V and 7 bases for J; bases not matched to a gene: 9. CDR1 and CDR2 (germline): MNHEY, SVGAGI. The CDR3 reads CASRSSGSVGNEQFF. The CDR3 nucleotides are TGTGCCAGCAGATCTAGCGGGAGTGTCGGTAATGAGCAGTTCTTC.

This rearrangement joins TRBV4-3 to TRBJ1-1, with unresolved D. The CDR3 loop spans 14 amino acids. Germline CDR1 is LGHNA and CDR2 is YSLEER. V lost 4 bases to trimming and J lost 5 bases, with 14 bases between them. The CDR3, as DNA: TGCGCCAGCAGCCGATCGGACTTACCGACTGAAGCTTTCTTT. Amino acid sequence: CASSRSDLPTEAFF.

The chain recombines TRBV19 with TRBJ2-1; TRBD2 aligns across 12 bases. The germline CDR1 and CDR2 sequences are LNHDA and SQIVND (reference sequence). J lost 5 bases, V lost 5 bases, and 4 bases had no gene match. The length of the CDR3 is 15 residues. The CDR3 protein is CASSELAGGNNEQFF. The CDR3 DNA reads as TGTGCCAGTAGTGAACTAGCGGGAGGCAACAATGAGCAGTTCTTC.

This chain joins TRBV27 and TRBJ2-1; D uncertain. The CDR3 loop spans 14 amino acids. The V end lost 5 bases, the J end lost 10 bases, and 18 bases lay between the germline ends. The V gene's germline CDR1 is MNHEY and CDR2 SMNVEV (reference sequence). The CDR3 sequence: CASSPGRPSSEQFF. The CDR3 DNA reads as TGTGCCAGCAGTCCCGGACGTCCCTCGTCCGAGCAGTTCTTC.

The rearrangement joins TRBV29-1 to TRBJ1-2, with a weak D call TRBD1 (6 bases). The length of the CDR3 is 11 residues. The germline V gene encodes CDR1 SQVTM and CDR2 ANQGSEA. V was cut by 8 bases and J by 8 bases, with 15 bases left in between. The CDR3 region has the DNA TGCAGCTCCGAGGGAGGGGGAGGCTACACCTTC. Amino acids: CSSEGGGGYTF.

This chain links TRBV2 with TRBJ2-5; 8 nucleotides align to TRBD1. Germline trimming cut 3 bases from V and 5 bases from J; bases unmatched to any gene: 17. CDR1 SNHLY and CDR2 FYNNEI come from the germline V gene. This CDR3 comprises 18 residues. The CDR3 DNA reads TGTGCCAGCAGTGAGACAGGGGTTTGGAATACTGGTGGCGAGACCCAGTACTTC. This encodes CASSETGVWNTGGETQYF.

This clone was recorded once. This sequence joins TRBV28 and TRBJ2-7, with 7 bases fitting TRBD1. The trim removed 3 bases at V and 2 bases at J, leaving 7 bases unmatched. The CDR3 runs to 15 residues. CDR1 MDHEN and CDR2 SYDVKM come from the germline V gene. CDR3 DNA: TGTGCCAGCAGTTTCCCTTACGGACAGGCCTACGAGCAGTACTTC. This gives the protein CASSFPYGQAYEQYF.

This chain links TRBV21-1 with TRBJ2-2; TRBD1, the D gene given by the table, was not confirmed from the DNA. TRBV21-1 is deemed a pseudogene. The CDR3 covers 17 residues. This CDR3 is CASSKGSGTGGIGELFF. The CDR3 nucleotides are TGTGCCAGCAGCAAAGGATCCGGGACAGGGGGCATCGGGGAGCTGTTTTTT.

V gene TRBV5-4 combines with J gene TRBJ2-5, with 9 bases identical to TRBD2. Germline lookup yields CDR1 SGHNT and CDR2 YYREEE (reference sequence). V lost 2 bases and J lost 1; bases outside the gene matches: 3. This CDR3 region has 15 residues. CDR3 in DNA: TGTGCCAGCAGCTTAGGCGGGAGGGCCCAAGAGACCCAGTACTTC. Protein sequence: CASSLGGRAQETQYF.

This clone was picked up one time. V is TRBV7-9 and J is TRBJ2-5, with D perhaps matching TRBD1 (5 bases). Trimming shortened V by 6 bases and J by 5 bases, and 19 bases separated the two germline ends. Germline assignment: CDR1 SEHNR and CDR2 FQNEAQ (reference sequence). This CDR3 contains 15 residues. Here the CDR3 reads CASSPMMAGLETQYF. The CDR3 DNA follows: TGTGCCAGCAGTCCCATGATGGCAGGGTTGGAGACCCAGTACTTC. The full variable domain, rest sourced from reference TRBV7-9 and TRBJ2-5, is DTGVSQNPRHKITKRGQNVTFRCDPISEHNRLYWYRQTLGQGPEFLTYFQNEAQLEKSRLLSDRFSAERPKGSFSTLEIQRTEQGDSAMYLCASSPMMAGLETQYFGPGTRLLVL.

V usage is TRBV27 and J usage is TRBJ2-3, with D possibly being TRBD2 (6 bases). Trimming pared 2 bases from V and 0 bases from J, leaving 9 bases between. Germline lookup yields CDR1 MNHEY and CDR2 SMNVEV (reference sequence). The CDR3 consists of 15 residues. DNA of the CDR3: TGTGCCAGCAGTTTAGACGGGACTAGCACAGATACGCAGTATTTT. It yields the protein CASSLDGTSTDTQYF.

V and J are TRBV2 and TRBJ2-7; D remains ambiguous. V lost 3 bases and J lost 4, with 4 bases in between. In germline, CDR1 is SNHLY, CDR2 FYNNEI. The CDR3 is 11 residues long. CDR3 protein: CASSEAYEQYF. The DNA of the CDR3 is TGTGCCAGCAGTGAGGCATACGAGCAGTACTTC.

Points on this clone: The junction and the germline gene differ at one end; a read error may be behind it. V and J are TRBV4-2 and TRBJ2-3; D remains unclear. Germline V gives CDR1 LGHNA, CDR2 YNFKEQ. This CDR3 has 14 amino acids. Written as DNA, the CDR3 is TGTGCCGGCAGCCAAGATCTGGCGATTCCTACGCAGTATTTT. Encoded protein: CAGSQDLAIPTQYF.

The J gene is TRBJ2-5, the V gene TRBV19, with 16 bases fitting TRBD2. Germline V lookup: CDR1 LNHDA, CDR2 SQIVND (reference sequence). This CDR3 region has 17 residues. Trimming cost V 5 bases and J 5 bases; bases outside gene matches: 8. The CDR3 loop reads CASSAHGTSGRGETQYF. The CDR3 bases are TGTGCCAGTAGTGCCCATGGGACTAGCGGGAGGGGGGAGACCCAGTACTTC.

This chain links TRBV9 with TRBJ2-1, with D possibly matching TRBD2 (6 bases). V shed 0 bases and J shed 8 bases, with 15 bases lying between them. The CDR3 sequence is 15 residues long. The germline gives CDR1 SGDLS, CDR2 YYNGEE. DNA of the CDR3: TGTGCCAGCAGCGTAGGACTAGTCGACACCCATGAGCAGTTCTTC. Protein: CASSVGLVDTHEQFF. Using reference TRBV9 and TRBJ2-1 for the parts outside the CDR3, the full variable domain is DSGVTQTPKHLITATGQRVTLRCSPRSGDLSVYWYQQSLDQGLQFLIQYYNGEERAKGNILERFSAQQFPDLHSELNLSSLELGDSALYFCASSVGLVDTHEQFFGPGTRLTVL.

This rearrangement joins TRBV19 to TRBJ1-5; no firm D call. The CDR3 loop spans 14 amino acids. Germline CDR1 reads LNHDA; CDR2 reads SQIVND (reference sequence). The ends were cut back, 7 bases at V and 3 bases at J, with 13 bases in the middle. Here the CDR3 reads CASNPGQYNQPQHF. Written as DNA, the CDR3 is TGTGCCAGTAACCCCGGGCAGTACAATCAGCCCCAGCATTTT.